This T cell receptor beta chain was profiled in a study of T cell responses to AZD1222 COVID-19 vaccine. Study outcomes and limitations: Spike-specific TCR breadth rose after two AZD1222 doses, and depth rose as well. Possibly, clonal diversity was underestimated; donors were largely white British and included more females. Nearly half of the spike-specific TCRs reportedly recognize variant regions that carry no mutations. Only a handful of AZD1222 recipients, several in all, had baseline seropositivity.

Details on this clone: The target antigen is unknown.

Some clones are missing from TCRdb's copy, which holds only in-frame ones; the method was immunoSEQ multiplex PCR. This sample has almost 80,000 clones, with around 87% found just once. The clonotype comes from an adult in good health. The sample was peripheral blood, taken on day 0 of AZD1222 vaccination.

The CDR3 sequence is CASSPGGALHF. CDR3 nucleotides: TGTGCCAGCAGCCCAGGTGGGGCCCTCCACTTT. This chain links TRBV14 with TRBJ1-6; D is undetermined. The CDR3 is 11 residues long. V was clipped by 4 bases and J by 14 bases, with 9 bases between them. Germline V gives CDR1 SGHDN, CDR2 FVKESK.